The 9 T cell receptor beta chains below were found in one sample sequenced in a study of cytomegalovirus exposure and HLA in healthy donors. Produced via immunoSEQ multiplex PCR; TCRdb's table is partial and in-frame only. The sample records some 160,000 clones, 88% being singletons. The specimen sequenced was PBMCs. These TCRs come from a man between 18 and 29 years old in good health and CMV-seronegative.

The V gene is TRBV5-6, the J gene TRBJ2-3; TRBD1 matches at 12 bases. The CDR3 consists of 15 residues. Germline assignment: CDR1 SGHDT and CDR2 YYEEEE. The junction had 9 bases not matched to a gene; V was cut back by 7 bases and J by 6 bases. The CDR3 DNA follows: TGTGCCAGCGAGGGTGGGGACAGGGGGCCGGATACGCAGTATTTT. This translates into CASEGGDRGPDTQYF.

The chain recombines TRBV6-5 with TRBJ1-5, with 9 nucleotides matching TRBD1. Germline CDR1 and CDR2: MNHEY and SVGAGI. The J segment lost 5 bases and the V segment lost 5 bases, leaving 7 bases of the junction unmatched. The CDR3 runs 15 residues. For the CDR3, the DNA is TGTGCCAGCAGTGGGACAGGGCAGATTGATCAGCCCCAGCATTTT. Translated, it gives CASSGTGQIDQPQHF.

CDR3: CASSLYAGTNTEAFF. CDR3 nucleotides: TGTGCCAGCAGTTTATATGCAGGTACGAACACTGAAGCTTTCTTT. The chain links TRBV28 to TRBJ1-1, with D unclear. Trimming removed 1 base from V and 1 base from J, with 10 bases in between. Germline V CDR1 and CDR2: MDHEN, SYDVKM. The CDR3 has 15 residues.

The chain has TRBV5-1 and TRBJ1-1; no definite D call. Germline V lookup: CDR1 SGHRS, CDR2 YFSETQ. The CDR3 is made up of 11 amino acids. Trimming took off 5 bases at V and 4 bases at J, with 6 bases between the two ends. CDR3 amino acids: CASSISTEAFF. CDR3 DNA sequence: TGCGCCAGCAGTATTAGCACTGAAGCTTTCTTT.

This chain uses TRBV6-1 with TRBJ1-2; no clear D. V was pared by 10 bases and J by 7 bases, with 19 bases between. Germline V gives CDR1 MNHNS, CDR2 SASEGT. The CDR3 extends over 13 amino acids. This CDR3 reads CATNVGVTGGYTF. Here the CDR3 DNA reads TGTGCCACAAACGTCGGGGTTACGGGTGGCTACACCTTC.

The V and J genes are TRBV9 and TRBJ2-7; TRBD1 agrees at 9 bases. This CDR3 has 14 amino acids. Per germline, CDR1 SGDLS and CDR2 YYNGEE. The junction had 4 bases not matched to a gene; V was cut back by 3 bases and J by 3 bases. The CDR3 DNA reads as TGTGCCAGCAGCGACCGGGACAGGGACTACGAGCAGTACGTC. This translates into CASSDRDRDYEQYV.

The rearrangement uses TRBV29-1 and TRBJ1-1; D possibly corresponds to TRBD1 (5 bases). The germline gives CDR1 SQVTM, CDR2 ANQGSEA. Between the trimmed V and J ends, which lost 3 bases and 5 bases, there was a span of 13 bases. The CDR3 totals 13 residues. The CDR3 loop is CSVEGGYVTEAFF. The DNA for the CDR3 is TGCAGCGTTGAGGGGGGGTATGTGACTGAAGCTTTCTTT.

The V and J genes are TRBV6-5 and TRBJ1-5, with D unresolved. CDR1 MNHEY and CDR2 SVGAGI come from the germline V gene. V lost 2 bases, J lost 2 bases, and 10 bases lay in between. CDR3 length equals 15 residues. Here the CDR3 DNA reads TGTGCCAGCAGTTACGATGGTGCGGGCAATCAGCCCCAGCATTTT. It yields the protein CASSYDGAGNQPQHF.

This clone turned up a few times. This chain joins TRBV27 and TRBJ1-1; D not resolved. V dropped 3 bases and J dropped 1 base, with 9 bases sitting between them. Germline-derived CDR1 and CDR2 are MNHEY and SMNVEV (reference sequence). The CDR3 loop spans 14 amino acids. The CDR3 DNA sequence: TGTGCCAGCAGTTTGAGGCGCGGGAACACTGAAGCTTTCTTT. As protein: CASSLRRGNTEAFF.